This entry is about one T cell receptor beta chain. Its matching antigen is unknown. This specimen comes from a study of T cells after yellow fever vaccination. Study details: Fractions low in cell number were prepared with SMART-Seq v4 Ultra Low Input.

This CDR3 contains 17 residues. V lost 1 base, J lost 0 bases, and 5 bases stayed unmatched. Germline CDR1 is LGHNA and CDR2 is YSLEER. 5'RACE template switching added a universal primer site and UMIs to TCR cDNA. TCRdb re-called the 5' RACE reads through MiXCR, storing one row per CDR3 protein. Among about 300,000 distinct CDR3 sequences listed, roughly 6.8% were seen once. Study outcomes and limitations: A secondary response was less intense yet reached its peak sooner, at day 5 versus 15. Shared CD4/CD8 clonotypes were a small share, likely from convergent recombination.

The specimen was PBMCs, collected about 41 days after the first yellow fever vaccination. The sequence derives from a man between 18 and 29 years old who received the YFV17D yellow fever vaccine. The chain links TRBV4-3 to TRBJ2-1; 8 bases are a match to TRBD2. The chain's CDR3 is CASSQGAGDRSYNEQFF. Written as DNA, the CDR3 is TGCGCCAGCAGCCAAGGAGCGGGGGACCGCTCCTACAATGAGCAGTTCTTC.